A single sample gave rise to the 25 T cell receptor beta chains below, sequenced in a study of T cells in localized non-small cell lung cancer. The repertoire was sequenced with immunoSEQ multiplex PCR; TCRdb's copy has only in-frame clones and lacks some. The sample has under 65,000 clones, roughly 89% seen once. The sample in question was peripheral blood, obtained before any cancer treatment. Every receptor here comes from a man between 40 and 70 years old with stage I squamous cell lung carcinoma.

V usage is TRBV19 and J usage is TRBJ2-7; possibly TRBD2 for D (7 bases). With 6 bases removed from V and 6 bases from J, the gap between germline ends came to 18 bases. This CDR3 contains 14 residues. Per germline, CDR1 LNHDA and CDR2 SQIVND (reference sequence). CDR3 sequence: CASSKGGFGREQYF. In DNA, the CDR3 is TGTGCCAGTAGCAAGGGGGGGTTCGGGCGCGAGCAGTACTTC. The full variable domain, with the rest looked up from reference TRBV19 and TRBJ2-7, is DGGITQSPKYLFRKEGQNVTLSCEQNLNHDAMYWYRQDPGQGLRLIYYSQIVNDFQKGDIAEGYSVSREKKESFPLTVTSAQKNPTAFYLCASSKGGFGREQYFGPGTRLTVT.

The chain links TRBV25-1 to TRBJ2-5, with unresolved D. Trimming removed 1 base from V and 3 bases from J, with 9 bases in between. This CDR3 has 14 amino acids. Per germline, CDR1 MGHDK and CDR2 SYGVNS. CDR3 in DNA: TGTGCCAGCAGTGAATCCCGAGGAAAAGAGACCCAGTACTTC. Its translation is CASSESRGKETQYF.

V and J are TRBV7-2 and TRBJ2-1; either TRBD1 or TRBD2 may supply D (6 bases each). Germline lookup yields CDR1 SGHTA and CDR2 FQGNSA. V was clipped by 5 bases and J by 10 bases, with 18 bases between them. The CDR3 totals 14 residues. Here the CDR3 DNA reads TGTGCCAGCAGCCCTCGGGGGATAGGGGGGGAGCAGTTCTTC. Protein: CASSPRGIGGEQFF.

The chain is built from TRBV7-3 and TRBJ2-1, with 9 positions matching TRBD2. V trimming: 6 bases; J trimming: 2 bases; junction bases outside the gene matches: 5. CDR3 length: 15 residues. The germline CDR1 and CDR2 sequences are SGHTA and FQGTGA. The CDR3 bases are TGTGCCAGCAGGGTAGCGGGAGCCACCTACAATGAGCAGTTCTTC. Its translation is CASRVAGATYNEQFF.

The chain recombines TRBV29-1 with TRBJ2-1; D may correspond to TRBD1 or TRBD2 (7 bases each). The V end was cut by 6 bases, the J end by 9 bases, with 24 bases between. Germline V gene data show CDR1 as SQVTM and CDR2 as ANQGSEA. The CDR3 runs 15 residues. In DNA, the CDR3 is TGCAGCGTCAGCCAGGGGGGGGTCTCGGTGGGTGAGCAGTTCTTC. It codes for CSVSQGGVSVGEQFF.

The chain joins TRBV5-1 to TRBJ2-7; D is possibly TRBD1 (6 bases). Germline V gene lookup returns CDR1 SGHRS and CDR2 YFSETQ. This CDR3 comprises 13 residues. V lost 4 bases, J lost 3 bases, and 11 bases lay in between. Here the CDR3 reads CASSPTGNYEQYF. The CDR3, as DNA: TGCGCCAGCAGCCCGACAGGAAACTACGAGCAGTACTTC.

The rearrangement links TRBV7-2 to TRBJ1-2, with D uncertain. The CDR3 runs to 12 residues. CDR1 SGHTA and CDR2 FQGNSA come from the germline V gene. The ends were cut back, 1 base at V and 6 bases at J, with 6 bases in the middle. The CDR3 protein is CASSLVPNGYTF. The CDR3 region has the DNA TGTGCCAGCAGCTTAGTCCCTAATGGCTACACCTTC.

The chain recombines TRBV4-3 with TRBJ1-4; 9 positions match TRBD1. Trimming removed 4 bases from V and 0 bases from J; junction bases left unmatched: 6. Germline values: CDR1 LGHNA, CDR2 YSLEER. There are 17 residues in the CDR3. CDR3 DNA sequence: TGCGCCAGCAGCCGGGACAGGGCCTTTGCAACTAATGAAAAACTGTTTTTT. Translation gives CASSRDRAFATNEKLFF.

CDR3 sequence reads: CASSQEGQGGTDTQYF. The CDR3 DNA follows: TGCGCCAGCAGCCAAGAAGGGCAGGGAGGAACAGATACGCAGTATTTT. The chain links TRBV4-3 to TRBJ2-3; the D gene is possibly TRBD2 (6 bases). The CDR3 sequence is 16 residues long. Trimming removed 0 bases at V and 3 bases at J, with 13 bases between. The V gene's germline CDR1 is LGHNA and CDR2 YSLEER.

J is TRBJ2-1 and V is TRBV7-3; 12 bases agree with TRBD2. Germline V gene sequence: CDR1 SGHTA, CDR2 FQGTGA. The CDR3 is 13 amino acids. Germline trimming cut 10 bases from V and 9 bases from J; bases unmatched to any gene: 7. CDR3 protein: CATRLAGDSEQFF. The CDR3 DNA follows: TGTGCCACCAGACTAGCGGGAGACAGTGAGCAGTTCTTC.

The chain carries TRBV28 and TRBJ2-1, with D perhaps matching TRBD1 (6 bases). Deletions cut 8 bases from V and 0 bases from J, with 14 bases between. Germline V gene lookup returns CDR1 MDHEN and CDR2 SYDVKM. The CDR3 has 15 residues. In DNA form, the CDR3 reads TGTGCCAGCCGGGGACACTTTAGCTCCTACAATGAGCAGTTCTTC. The encoded protein is CASRGHFSSYNEQFF.

This rearrangement joins TRBV2 to TRBJ1-2, with TRBD1 matching 7 bases. Germline values: CDR1 SNHLY, CDR2 FYNNEI. V lost 0 bases to trimming and J lost 8 bases; unmatched junction nucleotides: 3. The CDR3 extends over 13 amino acids. The CDR3 DNA is TGTGCCAGCAGTGAAGCGGCAGGGGGGGGCTACACCTTC. It codes for CASSEAAGGGYTF. Full variable domain (missing parts from reference TRBV2 and TRBJ1-2): EPEVTQTPSHQVTQMGQEVILRCVPISNHLYFYWYRQILGQKVEFLVSFYNNEISEKSEIFDDQFSVERPDGSNFTLKIRSTKLEDSAMYFCASSEAAGGGYTFGSGTRLTVV.

The DNA for the CDR3 is TGTGCCAGCGCTGCGGGGACAGATACGCAGTATTTT. Protein: CASAAGTDTQYF. The chain joins TRBV6-1 to TRBJ2-3; maybe TRBD2 (6 bases). The CDR3 spans 12 residues. Trimming took off 8 bases at V and 3 bases at J, with 9 bases between the two ends. From germline, CDR1 is MNHNS and CDR2 SASEGT.

This chain joins TRBV27 and TRBJ1-2; 7 bases match TRBD1. V trimming: 5 bases; J trimming: 3 bases; junction bases outside the gene matches: 6. CDR1 MNHEY and CDR2 SMNVEV come from the germline V gene (reference sequence). This CDR3 comprises 14 residues. CDR3 DNA sequence: TGTGCCAGCAGTGATCGCACAGGGGACTATGGCTACACCTTC. It is translated as CASSDRTGDYGYTF.

The CDR3 protein is CAWATGYSGNTIYF. The CDR3, as DNA: TGTGCCTGGGCCACAGGCTACTCTGGAAACACCATATATTTT. The chain combines TRBV30 with TRBJ1-3, with D maybe TRBD1 (5 bases). Trimming pared 5 bases from V and 0 bases from J, leaving 11 bases between. The CDR3 length is 14 residues. In germline, CDR1 is GTSNPN, CDR2 SVGIG (reference sequence).

V usage is TRBV5-6 and J usage is TRBJ2-3; D possibly corresponds to TRBD1 (5 bases). Deletions cut 2 bases from V and 1 base from J, with 5 bases between. This CDR3 comprises 13 residues. From germline, CDR1 is SGHDT and CDR2 YYEEEE. The CDR3 DNA reads TGTGCCAGCAGCTTAGGGGGCACAGATACGCAGTATTTT. Protein sequence: CASSLGGTDTQYF.

The V gene is TRBV7-9, the J gene TRBJ2-3, with 9 bases that match TRBD2. This CDR3 is 17 amino acids long. Germline V gene lookup returns CDR1 SEHNR and CDR2 FQNEAQ (reference sequence). V lost 1 base and J lost 0; bases outside the gene matches: 5. The CDR3 is CASSLDRAGGSTDTQYF. In DNA form, the CDR3 reads TGTGCCAGCAGCTTAGATCGGGCGGGAGGGAGCACAGATACGCAGTATTTT. Based on the CDR3 plus reference TRBV7-9 and TRBJ2-3, the full variable domain is DTGVSQNPRHKITKRGQNVTFRCDPISEHNRLYWYRQTLGQGPEFLTYFQNEAQLEKSRLLSDRFSAERPKGSFSTLEIQRTEQGDSAMYLCASSLDRAGGSTDTQYFGPGTRLTVL.

This chain joins TRBV4-2 and TRBJ2-2, with 9 bases identical to TRBD2. The CDR3 consists of 17 residues. Germline values: CDR1 LGHNA, CDR2 YNFKEQ. V gave up 5 bases and J gave up 0 bases; unmatched junction bases: 7. CDR3 amino acids: CASSAPTSGSNTGELFF. Written as DNA, the CDR3 is TGTGCCAGCAGCGCCCCTACTAGCGGGTCGAACACCGGGGAGCTGTTTTTT.

V usage is TRBV7-2 and J usage is TRBJ2-6, with 8 nucleotides matching TRBD1. J lost 0 bases, V lost 5 bases, and 6 bases had no gene match. The CDR3 length is 17 residues. Per germline, CDR1 SGHTA and CDR2 FQGNSA. The CDR3 DNA is TGTGCCAGCAGCAGGGACAGGCTAAACTCTGGGGCCAACGTCCTGACTTTC. Encoded protein: CASSRDRLNSGANVLTF.

The gene calls are TRBV7-2 and TRBJ1-2; 9 bases map to TRBD1. V was pared by 5 bases and J by 14 bases, with 15 bases of the junction left unmatched. This CDR3 region has 14 residues. The germline CDR1 and CDR2 sequences are SGHTA and FQGNSA. CDR3 in DNA: TGTGCCAGCAGCCCTTCCCGGGACAGGGACGTGCGGACCTTC. Its translation: CASSPSRDRDVRTF.

This clone was counted between two and nine times. The chain employs TRBV7-3 and TRBJ2-3; 9 bases are a match to TRBD1. Trimming cost V 1 base and J 4 bases; bases outside gene matches: 6. Germline values: CDR1 SGHTA, CDR2 FQGTGA. The CDR3 runs to 16 residues. CDR3 bases: TGTGCCAGCAGCTTAAGTGGGACAGGGAACGCAGATACGCAGTATTTT. Translated: CASSLSGTGNADTQYF.

The chain employs TRBV28 and TRBJ2-3; weak D call: TRBD1 (5 bases). The CDR3 sequence is 11 residues long. CDR1 MDHEN and CDR2 SYDVKM come from the germline V gene. V lost 6 bases and J lost 6, with 7 bases in between. The CDR3 DNA sequence: TGTGCCAGCAGGAACAGGGATACGCAGTATTTT. Translated, it gives CASRNRDTQYF.

J is TRBJ2-7 and V is TRBV4-3; 7 positions agree with TRBD1. CDR1 is LGHNA, CDR2 YSLEER, per germline. After removal of 0 bases from V and 2 bases from J, the junction contained 4 bases not matched to a gene. The length of the CDR3 is 15 residues. CDR3 residues: CASSQDRTGPYEQYF. The CDR3 nucleotides are TGCGCCAGCAGCCAAGATAGGACAGGACCCTACGAGCAGTACTTC.

The V gene is TRBV5-4, the J gene TRBJ2-7; no reliable D call. CDR1 is SGHNT, CDR2 YYREEE, per germline (reference sequence). V was trimmed by 7 bases and J by 0 bases, leaving 14 bases between them. The CDR3 spans 14 residues. Here the CDR3 reads CASGNPASSYEQYF. The DNA for the CDR3 is TGTGCCAGCGGAAATCCCGCAAGCTCCTACGAGCAGTACTTC.

The rearrangement joins TRBV5-6 to TRBJ2-1, with no clear D. Germline-derived CDR1 and CDR2 are SGHDT and YYEEEE. The CDR3 loop spans 17 amino acids. V was shortened by 3 bases and J by 5 bases, with 21 bases between the two germline ends. The CDR3 DNA sequence: TGTGCCAGCAGCTCTGATTGGGGTAGAGGATCAAACAATGAGCAGTTCTTC. Translating gives CASSSDWGRGSNNEQFF.